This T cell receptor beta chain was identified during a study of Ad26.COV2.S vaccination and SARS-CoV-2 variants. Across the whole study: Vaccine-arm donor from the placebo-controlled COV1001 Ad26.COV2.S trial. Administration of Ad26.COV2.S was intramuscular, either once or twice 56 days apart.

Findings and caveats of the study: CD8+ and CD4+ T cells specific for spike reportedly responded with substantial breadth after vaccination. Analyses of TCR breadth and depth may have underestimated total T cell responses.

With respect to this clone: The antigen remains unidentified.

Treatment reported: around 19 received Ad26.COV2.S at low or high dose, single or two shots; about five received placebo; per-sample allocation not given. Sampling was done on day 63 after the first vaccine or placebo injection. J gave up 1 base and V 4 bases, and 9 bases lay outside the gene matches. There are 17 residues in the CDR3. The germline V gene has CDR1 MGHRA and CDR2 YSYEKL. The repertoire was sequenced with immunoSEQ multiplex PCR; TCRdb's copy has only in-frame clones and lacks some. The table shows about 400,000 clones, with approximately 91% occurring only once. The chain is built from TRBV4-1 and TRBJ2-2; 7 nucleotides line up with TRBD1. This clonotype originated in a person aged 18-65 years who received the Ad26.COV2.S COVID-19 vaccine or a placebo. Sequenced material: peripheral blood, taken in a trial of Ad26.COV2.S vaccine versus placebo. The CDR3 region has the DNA TGCGCCAGCAGCCGGACCGACGGGACAGAGAACACCGGGGAGCTGTTTTTT. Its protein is CASSRTDGTENTGELFF.